This paragraph covers one T cell receptor (beta chain) sequence. Its specificity is not known. This CDR3 is missing its conserved last phenylalanine or tryptophan, likely due to a read error. This sample stems from a study of T-cell reconstitution after alpha-beta-depleted transplantation in children. Overall study findings and caveats: One year after transplant, T-cell counts and diversity came mostly from newly produced T cells.

A TCRbeta library incorporating unique molecular identifiers was prepared. A single record per CDR3 protein comes from TCRdb applying MiXCR to the PCR reads. The sample holds about 460,000 distinct CDR3 sequences, roughly a tenth seen once. Germline assignment: CDR1 KGHSH and CDR2 LQKENI. Deletions cut 2 bases from V and 4 bases from J, with 5 bases between. CDR3 length equals 12 residues. The sequencing used PBMCs, collected before TCRalphabeta/CD19-depleted stem cell transplant. The clonotype originates from a child under 10 years old with inherited bone marrow failure, due to receive a stem cell transplant. The rearrangement uses TRBV18 and TRBJ2-5, with D unclear. The CDR3, as DNA: TGTGCCAGCTCACCAGAGAGAGAGACCCAGTACTTG. Translating it yields CASSPERETQYL.